This T cell receptor beta chain was captured in a study of human T cells and chemical hapten exposure (dated by TCRdb to the early 2020s). About the investigation overall: Libraries were combined into a pool for sequencing, and differences in TCR yield between samples came mainly from small differences in library volumes within the pool. From each blood RNA sample, both TCR alpha and TCR beta chains were sequenced. The study tracked peripheral blood TCR repertoire changes in vivo during primary and secondary sensitization to the hapten diphenylcyclopropenone (DPC) in alopecia patients.

Findings and caveats that apply to the study as a whole: After repeated subsampling, the strength of the expansion versus patch-test correlation and the threshold at which it became significant changed. No change with DPC sensitization was found in the number of TCRs above 1 in 1000 frequency, and no evidence of global repertoire structure alterations was found.

This specimen's time point label, per the study, means: healthy volunteer bleed at 2 weeks. Total RNA was extracted from unfractionated whole blood collected in Tempus Blood RNA tubes. As TCR sequencing controls, about 5 healthy volunteers were used, with blood taken at day 0, 2 weeks and 6 weeks. The library relied on RACE. Sequencer: NextSeq 500. During library preparation, unique molecular identifiers were attached to individual cDNA molecules so that TCRs could be counted quantitatively and reproducibly. From the authors' description of their analysis: A median of around 96,000 TCRs per sample was observed, with a range of about 20,000 to 750,000. The Decombinator software suite was used to annotate V, J and CDR3 in the TCR reads. Every sample was subsampled to the same number of TCRs (28,000) for the PS versus PT1 abundance plots. Expanded TCRs were defined as absent before sensitization and observed at least eight times at the 2-week time point. The public reads were reanalyzed by TCRdb: fastp trimming at Q25, MiXCR alignment, in-frame beta chains only. Each record represents a unique CDR3 protein, reported with the most common genes and DNA among its rows. The V and J calls and clone size come from TCRdb's table, not from the authors' own analysis. Recorded for this sample are about 46,000 distinct CDR3 sequences; roughly 4.5% of them occurred a single time. Together, the top ten hold approximately 1.6% of the sample.

The CDR1 and CDR2 encoded by the germline V gene are MDHEN and SYDVKM. The junction shows trimming of 3 bases on V and 8 bases on J, plus 10 bases between the germline ends. The CDR3 sequence holds 12 residues, the cysteine and phenylalanine included. The kept DNA is CDR3 alone, 36 bases in frame from the first base. Comments on this clonotype: What antigen it recognizes has not been identified. No base quality information exists; no much larger clone differs at one position.

The sequence came from a female donor in good health. Some clones in this sample may be carry-over from other donors' samples. The chain joins TRBV28 to TRBJ1-1; the D gene cannot be resolved reliably. Sequenced: whole blood. For the CDR3, the sequence is CASSLMGKEAFF. The bases are TGTGCCAGCAGTTTGATGGGGAAGGAAGCTTTCTTT.